This T cell receptor (beta chain) was profiled in a study of graft-versus-host responses after intestinal transplantation. Study-wide background: Grafts were multivisceral, liver-intestinal, or isolated intestinal. Study observations and caveats: Ileal or blood samples showed some GvH clones first, and such clones were also found in recipient marrow. Peak levels of circulating GvH clones tracked with early post-transplant HvG declines.

Generated by immunoSEQ multiplex PCR, the TCRdb table keeps only in-frame clones and is missing some. The repertoire holds approximately 110,000 clones, with approximately 94% as singletons. Trimming took off 0 bases at V and 1 base at J, with 12 bases between the two ends. The CDR3 extends over 16 amino acids. The germline gives CDR1 ENHRY, CDR2 SYGVKD. Points on this clone: Its target is not known.

This specimen consisted of unstimulated CD4+ T cells sorted from spleen or lymph node cells, obtained before transplant. The clonotype comes from a human donor who was the organ donor for an intestinal transplant. The V gene is TRBV10-3, the J gene TRBJ1-2; perhaps TRBD1 as D (5 bases). The CDR3 is CAISESDSSFNYGYTF. In nucleotides, the CDR3 is TGTGCCATCAGTGAGTCAGACAGTTCCTTTAACTATGGCTACACCTTC.